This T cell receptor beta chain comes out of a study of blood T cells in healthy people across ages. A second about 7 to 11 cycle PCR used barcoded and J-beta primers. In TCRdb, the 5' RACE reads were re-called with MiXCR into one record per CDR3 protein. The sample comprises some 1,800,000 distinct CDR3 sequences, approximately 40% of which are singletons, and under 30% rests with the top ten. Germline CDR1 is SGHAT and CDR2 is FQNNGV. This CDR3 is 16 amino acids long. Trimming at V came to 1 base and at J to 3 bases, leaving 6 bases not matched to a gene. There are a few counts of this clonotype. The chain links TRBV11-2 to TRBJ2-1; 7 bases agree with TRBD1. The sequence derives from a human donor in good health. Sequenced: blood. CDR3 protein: CASSLGAGGLYNEQFF. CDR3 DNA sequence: TGTGCCAGCAGCTTAGGGGCAGGGGGTCTCTACAATGAGCAGTTCTTC.